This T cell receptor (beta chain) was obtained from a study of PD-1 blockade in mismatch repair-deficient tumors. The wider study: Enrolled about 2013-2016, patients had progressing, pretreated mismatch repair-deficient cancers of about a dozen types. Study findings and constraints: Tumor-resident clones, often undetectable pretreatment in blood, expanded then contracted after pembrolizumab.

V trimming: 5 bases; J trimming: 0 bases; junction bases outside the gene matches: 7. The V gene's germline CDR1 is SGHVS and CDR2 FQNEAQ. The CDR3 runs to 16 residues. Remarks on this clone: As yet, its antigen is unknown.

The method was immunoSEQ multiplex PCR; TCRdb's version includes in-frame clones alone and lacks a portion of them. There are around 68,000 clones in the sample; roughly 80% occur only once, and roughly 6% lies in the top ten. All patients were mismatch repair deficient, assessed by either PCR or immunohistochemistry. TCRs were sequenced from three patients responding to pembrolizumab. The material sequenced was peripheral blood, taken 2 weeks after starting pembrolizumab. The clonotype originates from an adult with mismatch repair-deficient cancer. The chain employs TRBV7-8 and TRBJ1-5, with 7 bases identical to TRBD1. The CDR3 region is CASSPRDRNSNQPQHF. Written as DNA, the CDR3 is TGTGCCAGCAGCCCACGGGACAGAAATAGCAATCAGCCCCAGCATTTT.